This T cell receptor beta chain derives from a study of beta chain features in type 1 diabetes. For the study at large: Patients and healthy donors were similar in age, gender and cell yields.

The isolated RNA, all of it, was reverse transcribed, so expressed TCRB transcripts were what got sequenced. The study sequenced naive, central memory and regulatory T cell samples to an average of around 3.5 million reads. Sequencing used immunoSEQ multiplex PCR; TCRdb keeps in-frame clones, though not all of them. Of some 360,000 clones in the sample, about 19% are singletons; the top ten hold about 0.044%. This clone was seen once. Its specificity is not known. Study-wide points: For TCRB rearrangement, an influence of HLA type remained unresolved here. Patients' naive, central memory and regulatory TCRB repertoires appeared more alike than those of healthy donors.

Specimen: naive CD4+ T cells from blood. The origin of this receptor is a woman aged 18-35 years in good health.

The CDR3 spells CASSLGGGAETQYF. The CDR3 DNA sequence: TGCGCCAGCAGCTTGGGCGGAGGAGCCGAGACCCAGTACTTC. The chain couples TRBV5-1 to TRBJ2-5; TRBD2 might be the D (5 bases). Trimming pared 0 bases from V and 5 bases from J, leaving 11 bases between. Germline-derived CDR1 and CDR2 are SGHRS and YFSETQ. The CDR3 is 14 amino acids.